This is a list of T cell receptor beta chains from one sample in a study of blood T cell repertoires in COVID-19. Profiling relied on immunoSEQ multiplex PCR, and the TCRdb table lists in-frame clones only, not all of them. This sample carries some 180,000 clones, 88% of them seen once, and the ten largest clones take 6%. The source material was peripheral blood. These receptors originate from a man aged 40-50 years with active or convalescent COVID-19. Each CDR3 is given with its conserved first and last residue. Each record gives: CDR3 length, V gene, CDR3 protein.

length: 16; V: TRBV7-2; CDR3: CASSLGRGTIPETQYF
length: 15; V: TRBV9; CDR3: CASSAQGTTNEKLFF
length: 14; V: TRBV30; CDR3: CAWGSGTEVGKLFF
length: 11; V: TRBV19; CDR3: CATYKNTEAFF
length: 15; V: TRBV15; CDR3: CATSSPQGASDTQYF
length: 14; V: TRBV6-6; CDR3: CASSYSGRELPQHF
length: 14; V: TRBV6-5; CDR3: CASSYSSPTHPLHF
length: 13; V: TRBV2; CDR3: CASSEVGVYEQYF
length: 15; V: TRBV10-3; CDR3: CAISEQQFPIYGYTF
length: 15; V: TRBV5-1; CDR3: CASSLDGGRDQPQHF
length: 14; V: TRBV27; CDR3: CASSLLSGFEPQHF
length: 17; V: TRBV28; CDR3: CASSFAGGLSMNTEAFF
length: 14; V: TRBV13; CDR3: CASSQDRGNHGYTF
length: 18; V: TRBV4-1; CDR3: CASSQDFVPSPSTDTQYF
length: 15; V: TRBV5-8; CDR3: CASSKGTTRNTEAFF
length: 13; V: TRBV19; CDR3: CASSIQGPETQYF
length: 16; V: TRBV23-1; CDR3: CASSQDYRGRSYGYTF
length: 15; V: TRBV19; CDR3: CASSTGQEPNSPLHF
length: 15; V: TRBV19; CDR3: CASSIRRGVSDTQYF
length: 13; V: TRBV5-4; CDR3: CASSFVANYGYTF
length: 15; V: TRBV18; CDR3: CASSLDRLANYGYTF
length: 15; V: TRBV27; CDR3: CASSPRTDLTWPQHF
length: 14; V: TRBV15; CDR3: CATSPRDSSYEQYF
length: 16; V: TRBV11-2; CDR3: CASSLASGGGGETQYF
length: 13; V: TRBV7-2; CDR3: CASRRTGGTEAFF
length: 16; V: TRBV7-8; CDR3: CASSSRTSGTYNEQFF
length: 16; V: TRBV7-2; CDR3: CASSLVPSGGEDTQYF
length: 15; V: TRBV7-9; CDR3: CASSPYRTGTNGYTF
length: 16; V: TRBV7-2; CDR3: CASSQRGGGVYNEQFF
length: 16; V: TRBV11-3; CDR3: CASSLLGRRFTGELFF